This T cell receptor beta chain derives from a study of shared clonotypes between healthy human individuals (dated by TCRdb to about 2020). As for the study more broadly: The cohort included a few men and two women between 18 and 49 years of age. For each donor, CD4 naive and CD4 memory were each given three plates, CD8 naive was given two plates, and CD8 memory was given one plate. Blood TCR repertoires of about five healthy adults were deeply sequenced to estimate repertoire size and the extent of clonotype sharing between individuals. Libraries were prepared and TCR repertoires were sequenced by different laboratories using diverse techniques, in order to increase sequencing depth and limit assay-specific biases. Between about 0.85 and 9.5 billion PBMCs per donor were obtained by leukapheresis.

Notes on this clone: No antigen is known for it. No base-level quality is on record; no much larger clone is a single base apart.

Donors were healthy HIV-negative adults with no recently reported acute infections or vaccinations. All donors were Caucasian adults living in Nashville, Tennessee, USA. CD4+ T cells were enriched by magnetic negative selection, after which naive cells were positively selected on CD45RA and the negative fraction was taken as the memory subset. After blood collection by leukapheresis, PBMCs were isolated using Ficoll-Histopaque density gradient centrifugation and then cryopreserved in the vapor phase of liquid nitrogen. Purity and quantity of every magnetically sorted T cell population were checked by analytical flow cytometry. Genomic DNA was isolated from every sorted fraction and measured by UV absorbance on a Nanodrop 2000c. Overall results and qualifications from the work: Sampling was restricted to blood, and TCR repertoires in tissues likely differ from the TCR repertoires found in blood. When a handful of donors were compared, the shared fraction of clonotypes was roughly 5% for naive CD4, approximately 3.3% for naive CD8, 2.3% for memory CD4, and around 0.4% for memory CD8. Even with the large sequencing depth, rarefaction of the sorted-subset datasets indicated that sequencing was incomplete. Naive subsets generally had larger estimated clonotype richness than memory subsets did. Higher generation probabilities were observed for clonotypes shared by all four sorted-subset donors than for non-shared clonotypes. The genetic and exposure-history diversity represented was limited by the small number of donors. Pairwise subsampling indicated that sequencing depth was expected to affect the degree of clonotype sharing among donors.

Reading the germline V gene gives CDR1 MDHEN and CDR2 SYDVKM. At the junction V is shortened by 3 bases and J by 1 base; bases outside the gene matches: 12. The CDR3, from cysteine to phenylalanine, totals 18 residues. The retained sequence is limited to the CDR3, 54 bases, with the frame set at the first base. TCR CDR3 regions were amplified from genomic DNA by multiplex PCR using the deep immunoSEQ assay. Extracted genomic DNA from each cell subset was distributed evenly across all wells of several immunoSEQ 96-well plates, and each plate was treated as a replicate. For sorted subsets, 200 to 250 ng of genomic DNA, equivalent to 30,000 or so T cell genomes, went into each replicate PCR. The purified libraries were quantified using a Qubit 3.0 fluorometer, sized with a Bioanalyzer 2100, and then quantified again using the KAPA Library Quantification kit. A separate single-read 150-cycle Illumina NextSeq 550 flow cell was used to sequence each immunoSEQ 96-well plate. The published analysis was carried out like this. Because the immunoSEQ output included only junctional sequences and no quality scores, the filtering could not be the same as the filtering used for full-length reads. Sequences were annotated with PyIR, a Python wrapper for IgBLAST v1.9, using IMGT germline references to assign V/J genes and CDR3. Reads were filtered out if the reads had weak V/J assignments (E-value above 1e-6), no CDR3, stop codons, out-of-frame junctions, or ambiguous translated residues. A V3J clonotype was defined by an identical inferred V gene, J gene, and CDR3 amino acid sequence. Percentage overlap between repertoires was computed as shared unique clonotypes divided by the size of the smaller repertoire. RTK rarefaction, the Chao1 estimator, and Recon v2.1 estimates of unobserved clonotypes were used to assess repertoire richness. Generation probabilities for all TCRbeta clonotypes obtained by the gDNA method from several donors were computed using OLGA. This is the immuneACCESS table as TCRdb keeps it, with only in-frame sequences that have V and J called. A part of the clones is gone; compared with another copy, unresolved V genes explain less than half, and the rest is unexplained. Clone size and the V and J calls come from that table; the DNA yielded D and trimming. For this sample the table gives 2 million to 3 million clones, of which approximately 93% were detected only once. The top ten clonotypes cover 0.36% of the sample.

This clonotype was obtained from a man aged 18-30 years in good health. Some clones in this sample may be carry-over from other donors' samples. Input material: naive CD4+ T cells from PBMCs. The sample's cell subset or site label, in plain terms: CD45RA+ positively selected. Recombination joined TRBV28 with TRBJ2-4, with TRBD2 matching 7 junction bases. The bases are TGTGCCAGCAGTTTGGGGCTCGGGGGGATCACCGCCAAAAACATTCAGTACTTC. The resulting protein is CASSLGLGGITAKNIQYF.